This T cell receptor beta chain emerged from a study of tumor and adjacent non-tumor tissue in lung cancer. The V end was cut by 2 bases, the J end by 9 bases, with 14 bases between. CDR3 length equals 13 residues. CDR1 SGHNT and CDR2 YYREEE come from the germline V gene (reference sequence). Three rounds of nested PCR, following a modified ARM-PCR protocol, produced the TCRbeta library. MiXCR, applied by TCRdb to the multiplex PCR reads, yields one record per CDR3 protein. The data contain 75,000 to 95,000 distinct CDR3 sequences, approximately 65% of them singletons. As to this clonotype: Its specificity is not known.

No cell sorting was done before RNA was extracted from the tissue. General study results and limits: In normal lung, the top 100 clones were significantly more dominant than in tumor.

The chain joins TRBV5-4 to TRBJ2-5; the D gene is possibly TRBD2 (6 bases). Material for sequencing was lung tumor tissue. The receptor was derived from a man between 60 and 70 years old with non-small cell lung cancer. CDR3 coding DNA: TGTGCCAGCAGCTTAGGCGGGAAAAAGGCCCAGTACTTC. The encoded protein is CASSLGGKKAQYF.